The 27 T cell receptor beta chains reported below all come from one sample, sequenced in a study of Ad26.COV2.S vaccination and SARS-CoV-2 variants. Here immunoSEQ multiplex PCR was the method, and the copy in TCRdb shows in-frame clones only, minus some. The sample has about 320,000 clones; around four fifths are singletons. Treatment reported: roughly 19 received Ad26.COV2.S at low or high dose, single or two shots; 5 received placebo; per-sample allocation not given. On day 63 after the first injection, vaccine and placebo recipients gave samples. The sample was peripheral blood, taken in a trial of Ad26.COV2.S vaccine versus placebo. The source is a person aged 18-60 years who received the Ad26.COV2.S COVID-19 vaccine or a placebo.

The V call is TRBV6-5, the J call TRBJ2-1; TRBD2 agrees at 11 bases. CDR3 size: 14 residues. The V gene end was trimmed by 7 bases and the J gene end by 12 bases; junction bases not matched to a gene: 11. Germline assignment: CDR1 MNHEY and CDR2 SVGAGI. The CDR3 loop is CASTPSGGRGGQFF. The CDR3, as DNA: TGTGCCAGCACCCCTAGCGGGGGGCGGGGTGGGCAGTTCTTC.

This chain joins TRBV11-3 and TRBJ1-2, with TRBD1 as a possible D gene (6 bases). V lost 6 bases to trimming and J lost 2 bases, with 10 bases between them. Germline V gene sequence: CDR1 SGHNT, CDR2 YENEEA. The CDR3 runs 13 residues. Written as DNA, the CDR3 is TGTGCCAGCAGTCCAGACAGGAACTATGGCTACACCTTC. It specifies CASSPDRNYGYTF.

The V gene is TRBV29-1, the J gene TRBJ1-3, with 10 bases fitting TRBD1. The CDR3 spans 14 residues. Per germline, CDR1 SQVTM and CDR2 ANQGSEA. Losses at the gene ends were 6 bases for V and 3 bases for J; bases not matched to a gene: 5. CDR3 coding DNA: TGCAGCGTCTGGGACAGGGGAGGTGGAAACACCATATATTTT. Translating gives CSVWDRGGGNTIYF.

The sample holds a few counts of this clone. This chain connects TRBV28 to TRBJ2-7, with 8 bases aligning to TRBD2. The CDR3 contains 14 residues. After removal of 3 bases from V and 3 bases from J, the junction contained 4 bases not matched to a gene. Germline V CDR1 and CDR2: MDHEN, SYDVKM. CDR3 loop: CASSFSGGLYEQYF. The CDR3 DNA reads as TGTGCCAGCAGTTTCAGCGGGGGCCTCTACGAGCAGTACTTC.

This clone was detected a few times. The gene calls are TRBV6-1 and TRBJ2-7; TRBD1 aligns across 9 bases. V trimming: 3 bases; J trimming: 2 bases; junction bases outside the gene matches: 8. This CDR3 contains 16 residues. From germline, CDR1 is MNHNS and CDR2 SASEGT. CDR3 bases: TGTGCCAGCAGTGACCGGTGGGACAGGGCCACCTACGAGCAGTACTTC. Residues: CASSDRWDRATYEQYF.

The rearrangement uses TRBV7-2 and TRBJ1-2, with D hard to call. This CDR3 spans 14 amino acids. The V end lost 1 base, the J end lost 8 bases, and 14 bases lay between the germline ends. Germline V lookup: CDR1 SGHTA, CDR2 FQGNSA. The CDR3 region has the DNA TGTGCCAGCAGCTTAGGTCGCGCTACGGGGGGCTACACCTTC. It specifies CASSLGRATGGYTF.

The chain recombines TRBV6-6 with TRBJ1-5, with D unclear. This CDR3 contains 14 residues. Germline V CDR1 and CDR2: MNHNY, SVGAGI (reference sequence). Trimming took off 2 bases at V and 1 base at J, with 6 bases between the two ends. CDR3 in amino acids: CASSYGRSNQPQHF. DNA for the CDR3: TGTGCCAGCAGTTACGGGCGGAGCAATCAGCCCCAGCATTTT.

This chain connects TRBV27 to TRBJ2-1, with 8 bases lining up with TRBD2. V shed 7 bases and J 7 bases; nucleotides not matched to a gene: 9. CDR1 MNHEY and CDR2 SMNVEV come from the germline V gene (reference sequence). The CDR3 is 14 amino acids. The CDR3: CASTPLAVGNEQFF. The CDR3 region has the DNA TGTGCCAGCACCCCACTAGCGGTAGGAAATGAGCAGTTCTTC.

This clone showed up just once. The CDR3 is CASLGHFNSPLHF. The CDR3 bases are TGTGCCAGCTTGGGGCACTTTAATTCACCCCTCCACTTT. The chain employs TRBV28 and TRBJ1-6; D might be TRBD1 (5 bases). CDR1 and CDR2 from the germline V gene are MDHEN and SYDVKM. The length of the CDR3 is 13 residues. The V and J ends lost 8 bases and 6 bases respectively, with 11 bases between them.

This clone turned up a few times. The chain employs TRBV27 and TRBJ2-7, with TRBD1 as a possible D gene (8 bases). This CDR3 is 15 amino acids long. Trimming shortened V by 0 bases and J by 6 bases, and 15 bases separated the two germline ends. The germline gives CDR1 MNHEY, CDR2 SMNVEV (reference sequence). The CDR3 DNA is TGTGCCAGCAGTTTATCGACAGGGGAGGGCCTCGAGCAGTACTTC. This translates into CASSLSTGEGLEQYF.

This chain connects TRBV7-2 to TRBJ1-6; D is possibly TRBD1 (6 bases). V lost 2 bases to trimming and J lost 6 bases, with 14 bases between them. There are 16 residues in the CDR3. CDR1 is SGHTA, CDR2 FQGNSA, per germline. CDR3 nucleotide sequence: TGTGCCAGCAGCTTAAGGGCCAGGGGAAGTAATTCACCCCTCCACTTT. Its protein product is CASSLRARGSNSPLHF. The full variable domain, its missing parts supplied by reference TRBV7-2 and TRBJ1-6, is GAGVSQSPSNKVTEKGKDVELRCDPISGHTALYWYRQSLGQGLEFLIYFQGNSAPDKSGLPSDRFSAERTGGSVSTLTIQRTQQEDSAVYLCASSLRARGSNSPLHFGNGTRLTVT.

This clone was seen only once. This chain connects TRBV19 to TRBJ1-1, with D maybe TRBD1 (6 bases). The CDR3 is 16 residues long. From germline, CDR1 is LNHDA and CDR2 SQIVND (reference sequence). Trimming removed 7 bases at V and 2 bases at J, with 20 bases between. This CDR3 is CASIRPGGRGNTEAFF. CDR3 DNA: TGTGCCAGTATTCGGCCGGGGGGCAGGGGAAACACTGAAGCTTTCTTT.

This chain joins TRBV5-1 and TRBJ2-2; D possibly corresponds to TRBD2 (5 bases). This CDR3 has 14 amino acids. The germline gives CDR1 SGHRS, CDR2 YFSETQ. The V and J ends lost 4 bases and 2 bases respectively, with 9 bases between them. The CDR3 loop is CASSGASNTGELFF. Written as DNA, the CDR3 is TGCGCCAGCAGCGGCGCTAGCAACACCGGGGAGCTGTTTTTT. The full variable domain, in which reference TRBV5-1 and TRBJ2-2 provide the parts outside the CDR3, is KAGVTQTPRYLIKTRGQQVTLSCSPISGHRSVSWYQQTPGQGLQFLFEYFSETQRNKGNFPGRFSGRQFSNSRSEMNVSTLELGDSALYLCASSGASNTGELFFGEGSRLTVL.

This clone was seen once. The V call is TRBV11-2, the J call TRBJ2-3; TRBD2 matches at 9 bases. Losses at the gene ends were 3 bases for V and 3 bases for J; bases not matched to a gene: 10. The CDR3 totals 17 residues. Germline V gene sequence: CDR1 SGHAT, CDR2 FQNNGV. The CDR3 nucleotides read TGTGCCAGCAGCTTCGGCTTAGCGGGGGCCCCTACAGATACGCAGTATTTT. Amino acid sequence: CASSFGLAGAPTDTQYF. Filled out from reference TRBV11-2 and TRBJ2-3, the complete variable domain reads EAGVAQSPRYKIIEKRQSVAFWCNPISGHATLYWYQQILGQGPKLLIQFQNNGVVDDSQLPKDRFSAERLKGVDSTLKIQPAKLEDSAVYLCASSFGLAGAPTDTQYFGPGTRLTVL.

This clone was counted a single time. The chain has TRBV11-2 and TRBJ2-1, with 8 bases identical to TRBD2. Germline CDR1 is SGHAT and CDR2 is FQNNGV. J was trimmed by 8 bases and V by 0 bases; bases with no gene match: 6. The CDR3 covers 15 residues. The CDR3 reads CASSLDRGGVDEQFF. CDR3 nucleotides: TGTGCCAGCAGCTTAGATCGGGGGGGCGTGGATGAGCAGTTCTTC. Full variable domain (remainder filled in from reference TRBV11-2 and TRBJ2-1): EAGVAQSPRYKIIEKRQSVAFWCNPISGHATLYWYQQILGQGPKLLIQFQNNGVVDDSQLPKDRFSAERLKGVDSTLKIQPAKLEDSAVYLCASSLDRGGVDEQFFGPGTRLTVL.

CDR3 amino acids: CASSSRGRDTQYF. The CDR3 nucleotides read TGCGCCAGCAGCTCGCGCGGCCGAGATACGCAGTATTTT. The gene calls are TRBV5-1 and TRBJ2-3; D remains ambiguous. The CDR3 is 13 residues long. Trimming shortened V by 3 bases and J by 5 bases, and 10 bases separated the two germline ends. Germline V gene lookup returns CDR1 SGHRS and CDR2 YFSETQ.

J is TRBJ2-7 and V is TRBV10-3; 10 bases align to TRBD1. V shed 3 bases and J 1 base; nucleotides not matched to a gene: 15. The germline gives CDR1 ENHRY, CDR2 SYGVKD. The CDR3 sequence is 19 residues long. CDR3: CAISDYLWRDRGISYEQYF. The DNA of the CDR3 is TGTGCCATCAGTGATTACCTCTGGAGGGACAGGGGAATTTCCTACGAGCAGTACTTC.

In its sample, this clone was seen a few times. The V call is TRBV6-6, the J call TRBJ1-3; possibly TRBD1 for D (5 bases). V was cut by 2 bases and J by 0 bases, with 5 bases left in between. The CDR3 is 14 residues long. Looked up from germline, CDR1 is MNHNY and CDR2 is SVGAGI (reference sequence). The CDR3 region is CASSYQGSGNTIYF. DNA for the CDR3: TGTGCCAGCAGTTACCAGGGCTCTGGAAACACCATATATTTT.

The chain uses TRBV11-2 and TRBJ1-1; D uncertain. Trimming removed 5 bases from V and 5 bases from J, with 18 bases in between. The CDR3 sequence is 15 residues long. Germline CDR1 is SGHAT and CDR2 is FQNNGV. CDR3 in DNA: TGTGCCAGCAGCATGTTCCGGGCCAAGAGTACTGAAGCTTTCTTT. Protein product: CASSMFRAKSTEAFF. The full variable domain, its missing parts supplied by reference TRBV11-2 and TRBJ1-1, is EAGVAQSPRYKIIEKRQSVAFWCNPISGHATLYWYQQILGQGPKLLIQFQNNGVVDDSQLPKDRFSAERLKGVDSTLKIQPAKLEDSAVYLCASSMFRAKSTEAFFGQGTRLTVV.

This clone was counted only a few times. This chain connects TRBV28 to TRBJ1-2; possible D gene TRBD1, 5 bases. The V end lost 2 bases, the J end lost 8 bases, and 21 bases lay between the germline ends. CDR3 size: 16 residues. Germline CDR1 MDHEN, CDR2 SYDVKM. CDR3 in amino acids: CASSLNWEGPWRGYTF. The DNA of the CDR3 is TGTGCCAGCAGTTTAAACTGGGAGGGGCCCTGGCGAGGCTACACCTTC.

The J gene is TRBJ1-2, the V gene TRBV29-1; no firm D call. This CDR3 has 12 amino acids. CDR1 is SQVTM and CDR2 is ANQGSEA in the germline V gene. Trimming removed 4 bases at V and 6 bases at J, with 12 bases between. CDR3 region: CSVGESTHGYTF. DNA for the CDR3: TGCAGCGTTGGCGAGAGCACCCATGGCTACACCTTC.

In its sample, this clone was seen a few times. Here the CDR3 DNA reads TGTGCCAGCAGCTTATGGGCAGAGACCCAGTACTTC. Its protein product is CASSLWAETQYF. This chain connects TRBV11-3 to TRBJ2-5; D uncertain. Germline CDR1 is SGHNT and CDR2 is YENEEA. This CDR3 has 12 amino acids. V gave up 2 bases and J gave up 4 bases, with 5 bases separating them.

This clone has only a few counts. The rearrangement uses TRBV6-1 and TRBJ2-1, with 15 bases that match TRBD2. The germline V gene has CDR1 MNHNS and CDR2 SASEGT. The junction had 7 bases not matched to a gene; V was cut back by 4 bases and J by 0 bases. The length of the CDR3 is 19 residues. The CDR3 nucleotides are TGTGCCAGCAGTGTAGGACTAGCGGGGGGGCTAAGCTCCTACAATGAGCAGTTCTTC. It encodes CASSVGLAGGLSSYNEQFF.

The rearrangement links TRBV27 to TRBJ1-6, with 7 bases aligning to TRBD1. This CDR3 spans 15 amino acids. V gave up 4 bases and J gave up 7 bases; unmatched junction bases: 7. Germline V CDR1 and CDR2: MNHEY, SMNVEV (reference sequence). The CDR3 loop reads CASSSVGQLNSPLHF. CDR3 sequence (DNA): TGTGCCAGCAGTTCAGTGGGACAGCTCAATTCACCCCTCCACTTT.

This sequence joins TRBV15 and TRBJ2-7; D might be TRBD1 (7 bases). Germline CDR1 is LNHNV and CDR2 is YYDKDF (reference sequence). Trimming left V 0 bases short and J 4 bases short, with 16 bases between. The CDR3 consists of 16 residues. DNA for the CDR3: TGTGCCACCAGCAGAGATGGAGGGGGCACACCTTACGAGCAGTACTTC. It specifies CATSRDGGGTPYEQYF.

V is TRBV5-1 and J is TRBJ1-2; D is perhaps TRBD1 (5 bases). Trimming shortened V by 0 bases and J by 3 bases, and 9 bases separated the two germline ends. Germline CDR1 SGHRS, CDR2 YFSETQ. The CDR3 consists of 14 residues. CDR3 protein: CASSLDRHYYGYTF. CDR3 bases: TGCGCCAGCAGCTTGGACAGGCATTACTATGGCTACACCTTC. Looking up the rest from reference TRBV5-1 and TRBJ1-2 gives the full variable domain: KAGVTQTPRYLIKTRGQQVTLSCSPISGHRSVSWYQQTPGQGLQFLFEYFSETQRNKGNFPGRFSGRQFSNSRSEMNVSTLELGDSALYLCASSLDRHYYGYTFGSGTRLTVV.

This clone is judged medium-sized. The CDR3 coding sequence is TGTGCCGCTACCCAGGGGGGCCTCGGCTACGAGCAGTACTTC. It encodes CAATQGGLGYEQYF. This chain connects TRBV6-5 to TRBJ2-7; D possibly corresponds to TRBD1 (7 bases). The CDR3 sequence is 14 residues long. Per germline, CDR1 MNHEY and CDR2 SVGAGI. Trimming took 11 bases from V and 3 from J, leaving 20 bases between them.